Shown below are 29 T cell receptor beta chains from a single sample sequenced in a study of tumor-infiltrating lymphocytes in localized non-small cell lung cancer. Assay used: immunoSEQ multiplex PCR; TCRdb lists only in-frame clones, some missing. The data show thousands of clones, roughly 81% seen once. Sequenced material: lung tumor tissue. Source of these receptors: a human donor with non-small cell lung cancer.

This clone was counted once. The chain employs TRBV4-1 and TRBJ2-7, with no clear D. Trimming shortened V by 1 base and J by 0 bases, and 7 bases separated the two germline ends. The CDR3 runs 14 residues. Germline V lookup: CDR1 MGHRA, CDR2 YSYEKL. The CDR3 DNA sequence: TGCGCCAGCAGCCAAGGGGATCACTCCTACGAGCAGTACTTC. Encoded protein: CASSQGDHSYEQYF.

The genes are TRBV6-6 and TRBJ2-1, with a possible D match to TRBD2 (6 bases). Germline CDR1 and CDR2: MNHNY and SVGAGI (reference sequence). Trimming took off 2 bases at V and 7 bases at J, with 6 bases between the two ends. There are 12 residues in the CDR3. The CDR3 nucleotides are TGTGCCAGCAGTTACGGGGGGAATGAGCAGTTCTTC. Translated, it gives CASSYGGNEQFF.

The genes are TRBV15 and TRBJ1-1; 7 bases map to TRBD1. The CDR3 runs 16 residues. From germline, CDR1 is LNHNV and CDR2 YYDKDF (reference sequence). V dropped 1 base and J dropped 2; count of bases not matched to a gene: 7. CDR3 DNA sequence: TGTGCCACCAGCAGAGCCACCGGACAGGCCAACACTGAAGCTTTCTTT. It encodes CATSRATGQANTEAFF.

This chain links TRBV5-1 with TRBJ1-2; a weak D match, TRBD1 (5 bases). The germline V gene encodes CDR1 SGHRS and CDR2 YFSETQ. The CDR3 spans 12 residues. V dropped 4 bases and J dropped 4 bases, with 8 bases sitting between them. As DNA, the CDR3 is TGCGCCAGCAGCCTCGGGGGCTATGGCTACACCTTC. It yields the protein CASSLGGYGYTF.

In this sample, this clone turned up a few times. This chain connects TRBV2 to TRBJ1-6; 9 bases are a match to TRBD1. Losses at the gene ends were 2 bases for V and 6 bases for J; bases not matched to a gene: 8. Looked up from germline, CDR1 is SNHLY and CDR2 is FYNNEI. CDR3 length: 17 amino acids. CDR3 region: CASSESRDRVFNSPLHF. The CDR3 DNA follows: TGTGCCAGCAGTGAATCCCGGGACAGGGTATTTAATTCACCCCTCCACTTT. The variable domain in full, with the rest retrieved from reference TRBV2 and TRBJ1-6, is EPEVTQTPSHQVTQMGQEVILRCVPISNHLYFYWYRQILGQKVEFLVSFYNNEISEKSEIFDDQFSVERPDGSNFTLKIRSTKLEDSAMYFCASSESRDRVFNSPLHFGNGTRLTVT.

The chain combines TRBV9 with TRBJ2-5; 9 bases map to TRBD2. Trimming at V came to 4 bases and at J to 5 bases, leaving 12 bases not matched to a gene. This CDR3 has 16 residues. CDR1 is SGDLS, CDR2 YYNGEE, per germline. This CDR3 reads CASSPPRLAGRETQYF. The CDR3 nucleotides are TGTGCCAGCAGCCCCCCGAGGCTAGCGGGGAGGGAGACCCAGTACTTC.

The rearrangement joins TRBV9 to TRBJ2-1, with a tentative D call TRBD2 (6 bases). Germline CDR1 is SGDLS and CDR2 is YYNGEE. CDR3 length: 15 residues. The V and J ends lost 4 bases and 3 bases respectively, with 14 bases between them. CDR3 amino acids: CASSRRTTSYNEQFF. In DNA form, the CDR3 reads TGTGCCAGCAGCCGACGGACTACCAGCTACAATGAGCAGTTCTTC.

The gene calls are TRBV28 and TRBJ2-5; D uncertain. Germline-derived CDR1 and CDR2 are MDHEN and SYDVKM. This CDR3 is built from 13 residues. Between the trimmed V and J ends, which lost 7 bases and 4 bases, there was a span of 13 bases. The CDR3 DNA is TGTGCCAGCAACCCCATGTCGGCAGAGACCCAGTACTTC. This codes for CASNPMSAETQYF.

The V gene is TRBV4-1, the J gene TRBJ2-3; D is unresolved. The V end lost 4 bases, the J end lost 4 bases, and 12 bases lay between the germline ends. The CDR3 length is 14 residues. The germline gives CDR1 MGHRA, CDR2 YSYEKL. The CDR3: CASSPEPPPDTQYF. The CDR3 DNA sequence: TGCGCCAGCAGCCCCGAGCCCCCCCCAGATACGCAGTATTTT.

The chain combines TRBV27 with TRBJ2-1; D remains ambiguous. The CDR3 loop spans 14 amino acids. CDR1 is MNHEY, CDR2 SMNVEV, per germline (reference sequence). Trimming stripped 4 bases from V and 6 bases from J, with 13 bases between. CDR3 protein: CASSSVFYLNEQFF. CDR3 bases: TGTGCCAGCAGTTCCGTCTTCTACCTCAATGAGCAGTTCTTC.

The chain has TRBV19 and TRBJ2-1; weak D call: TRBD2 (6 bases). Germline values: CDR1 LNHDA, CDR2 SQIVND (reference sequence). Between the trimmed V and J ends, which lost 11 bases and 5 bases, there was a span of 13 bases. The CDR3 length is 12 residues. The DNA for the CDR3 is TGTGCCCGAGCGGGCCCAAACAATGAGCAGTTCTTC. It yields the protein CARAGPNNEQFF.

This chain uses TRBV5-4 with TRBJ2-5; 9 bases align to TRBD1. J lost 5 bases, V lost 4 bases, and 15 bases had no gene match. Germline V lookup: CDR1 SGHNT, CDR2 YYREEE (reference sequence). The CDR3 is 17 residues long. CDR3 sequence (DNA): TGTGCCAGCAGCCTTGGACAGGGGAGCTTGAAGAGGGAGACCCAGTACTTC. It codes for CASSLGQGSLKRETQYF.

CDR3 amino acids: CASNPRLADTGELFF. Here the CDR3 DNA reads TGTGCCAGCAATCCGAGACTAGCGGACACCGGGGAGCTGTTTTTT. The chain recombines TRBV6-5 with TRBJ2-2; 9 nucleotides match TRBD2. The V segment lost 7 bases and the J segment 3 bases; nucleotides outside the gene matches: 6. CDR3 length: 15 amino acids. The germline V gene has CDR1 MNHEY and CDR2 SVGAGI.

This chain connects TRBV6-1 to TRBJ1-1; weak D call: TRBD1 (5 bases). Trimming removed 4 bases from V and 0 bases from J, with 12 bases in between. The CDR3 runs to 15 residues. CDR1 is MNHNS and CDR2 is SASEGT in the germline V gene. Here the CDR3 DNA reads TGTGCCAGCAGTGGAATACAGGTACTGAACACTGAAGCTTTCTTT. This translates into CASSGIQVLNTEAFF.

The rearrangement uses TRBV11-2 and TRBJ1-4, with 10 bases lining up with TRBD1. The V gene's germline CDR1 is SGHAT and CDR2 FQNNGV. This CDR3 has 14 residues. The junction had 3 bases not matched to a gene; V was cut back by 4 bases and J by 7 bases. DNA of the CDR3: TGTGCCAGCAGCTCGGGACAGGGGAGTGAAAAACTGTTTTTT. Encoded protein: CASSSGQGSEKLFF.

V usage is TRBV18 and J usage is TRBJ1-1; 8 bases line up with TRBD1. The junction had 9 bases not matched to a gene; V was cut back by 5 bases and J by 1 base. Germline-derived CDR1 and CDR2 are KGHSH and LQKENI. The length of the CDR3 is 16 residues. The CDR3 region has the DNA TGTGCCAGCTCAGACGGACAGGGCCTAAGGAACACTGAAGCTTTCTTT. This translates into CASSDGQGLRNTEAFF.

The gene calls are TRBV9 and TRBJ1-3, with D unresolved. Trimming stripped 4 bases from V and 5 bases from J, with 10 bases between. Germline V CDR1 and CDR2: SGDLS, YYNGEE. The CDR3 covers 13 residues. CDR3 sequence reads: CASSLEPRNTIYF. The CDR3, as DNA: TGTGCCAGCAGCCTCGAGCCCAGAAACACCATATATTTT.

The genes are TRBV9 and TRBJ1-1; TRBD1 might be the D (6 bases). Trimming removed 8 bases from V and 0 bases from J, with 11 bases in between. The germline V gene encodes CDR1 SGDLS and CDR2 YYNGEE. The CDR3 is 13 residues long. The CDR3 sequence is CASGGGLNTEAFF. CDR3 DNA sequence: TGTGCCAGTGGGGGGGGCTTGAACACTGAAGCTTTCTTT.

This clone is a singleton in its sample. This chain uses TRBV12-5 with TRBJ2-7; 9 bases align to TRBD2. V shed 0 bases and J 6 bases; nucleotides not matched to a gene: 0. The CDR3 consists of 13 residues. CDR1 and CDR2 (germline): LGHNT, FRNRAP. CDR3: CASGLVAGGEQYF. CDR3 DNA sequence: TGTGCTAGTGGTTTGGTAGCGGGGGGCGAGCAGTACTTC.

CDR3 DNA: TGCGCCAGCAGATGGCGGGGGGGCGTCGCGACCCAGTACTTC. This sequence encodes CASRWRGGVATQYF. The rearrangement uses TRBV5-1 and TRBJ2-5; 9 nucleotides match TRBD2. Per germline, CDR1 SGHRS and CDR2 YFSETQ. The CDR3 runs 14 residues. V shed 5 bases, J shed 7 bases, and the junction held 9 bases outside the gene matches. Full variable domain (rest looked up from reference TRBV5-1 and TRBJ2-5): KAGVTQTPRYLIKTRGQQVTLSCSPISGHRSVSWYQQTPGQGLQFLFEYFSETQRNKGNFPGRFSGRQFSNSRSEMNVSTLELGDSALYLCASRWRGGVATQYFGPGTRLLVL.

This clone is medium-sized in the sample. V gene TRBV13 combines with J gene TRBJ1-1; a possible D gene is TRBD1 (6 bases). The CDR3 is 13 residues long. Looked up from germline, CDR1 is PRHDT and CDR2 is FYEKMQ (reference sequence). V lost 5 bases to trimming and J lost 5 bases, with 12 bases between them. CDR3 sequence: CASSGEGGTEAFF. In DNA, the CDR3 is TGTGCCAGCAGCGGCGAGGGGGGGACTGAAGCTTTCTTT. The complete variable domain, with remaining parts taken from reference TRBV13 and TRBJ1-1, reads AAGVIQSPRHLIKEKRETATLKCYPIPRHDTVYWYQQGPGQDPQFLISFYEKMQSDKGSIPDRFSAQQFSDYHSELNMSSLELGDSALYFCASSGEGGTEAFFGQGTRLTVV.

This chain uses TRBV18 with TRBJ2-5; D is possibly TRBD2 (6 bases). The CDR3 covers 16 residues. Germline CDR1 is KGHSH and CDR2 is LQKENI. V gave up 1 base and J gave up 5 bases, with 17 bases separating them. The CDR3 sequence: CASSPRSIDGGETQYF. CDR3 nucleotides: TGTGCCAGCTCACCACGTTCGATCGATGGGGGGGAGACCCAGTACTTC. Together with reference TRBV18 and TRBJ2-5, the CDR3 gives the full variable domain: NAGVMQNPRHLVRRRGQEARLRCSPMKGHSHVYWYRQLPEEGLKFMVYLQKENIIDESGMPKERFSAEFPKEGPSILRIQQVVRGDSAAYFCASSPRSIDGGETQYFGPGTRLLVL.

This sequence joins TRBV7-6 and TRBJ2-3, with D uncertain. Trimming left V 4 bases short and J 3 bases short, with 8 bases between. Germline loops: CDR1 SGHVS, CDR2 FNYEAQ. The CDR3 consists of 13 residues. The CDR3 loop reads CASSSRPTDTQYF. Written as DNA, the CDR3 is TGTGCCAGCAGCTCGAGGCCAACAGATACGCAGTATTTT. Combining the CDR3 with reference TRBV7-6 and TRBJ2-3 gives the whole variable domain GAGVSQSPRYKVTKRGQDVALRCDPISGHVSLYWYRQALGQGPEFLTYFNYEAQQDKSGLPNDRFSAERPEGSISTLTIQRTEQRDSAMYRCASSSRPTDTQYFGPGTRLTVL.

The chain carries TRBV4-1 and TRBJ2-1; D call uncertain. Trimming took 4 bases from V and 5 from J, leaving 6 bases between them. Germline CDR1 and CDR2: MGHRA and YSYEKL. The CDR3 has 12 residues. DNA for the CDR3: TGCGCCAGCAGCCGCAAAAACAATGAGCAGTTCTTC. It yields the protein CASSRKNNEQFF.

This chain links TRBV10-3 with TRBJ1-5; 7 positions match TRBD1. J was trimmed by 6 bases and V by 3 bases; bases with no gene match: 2. CDR3 length equals 13 residues. CDR1 and CDR2 (germline): ENHRY, SYGVKD. For the CDR3, the DNA is TGTGCCATCAGTGATACAGGGGCTCAGCCCCAGCATTTT. Translation: CAISDTGAQPQHF.

The sample holds a few counts of this clone. CDR3 sequence reads: CASSPGGRSEQYF. The DNA for the CDR3 is TGCGCCAGCAGCCCCGGAGGCAGGTCTGAGCAGTACTTC. The rearrangement links TRBV5-1 to TRBJ2-7; a possible D gene is TRBD2 (5 bases). The CDR3 runs to 13 residues. From germline, CDR1 is SGHRS and CDR2 YFSETQ. Trimming shortened V by 4 bases and J by 7 bases, and 15 bases separated the two germline ends.

The chain uses TRBV19 and TRBJ1-3; TRBD1 matches 8 bases. After removal of 6 bases from V and 4 bases from J, the junction contained 14 bases not matched to a gene. This CDR3 is built from 17 residues. Germline assignment: CDR1 LNHDA and CDR2 SQIVND (reference sequence). CDR3 sequence: CASRPLSGGPLGNTIYF. DNA of the CDR3: TGTGCCAGTAGGCCCCTGTCAGGGGGCCCGCTAGGAAACACCATATATTTT.

The CDR3 reads CASSFKQGSGNTIYF. The CDR3 bases are TGTGCCAGCAGTTTCAAACAGGGATCCGGAAACACCATATATTTT. This chain connects TRBV27 to TRBJ1-3; D might be TRBD1 (6 bases). Germline V gene lookup returns CDR1 MNHEY and CDR2 SMNVEV (reference sequence). The germline V and J ends were trimmed by 3 bases and 4 bases, with 13 bases remaining between them. This CDR3 comprises 15 residues.

This clone was detected only once. This chain joins TRBV6-1 and TRBJ1-2; TRBD1 matches at 8 bases. The V gene's germline CDR1 is MNHNS and CDR2 SASEGT. After removal of 8 bases from V and 8 bases from J, the junction contained 7 bases not matched to a gene. The CDR3 length is 12 residues. In nucleotides, the CDR3 is TGTGCCAGCGGACAGGGCCGTGGGGGCTACACCTTC. This sequence encodes CASGQGRGGYTF.